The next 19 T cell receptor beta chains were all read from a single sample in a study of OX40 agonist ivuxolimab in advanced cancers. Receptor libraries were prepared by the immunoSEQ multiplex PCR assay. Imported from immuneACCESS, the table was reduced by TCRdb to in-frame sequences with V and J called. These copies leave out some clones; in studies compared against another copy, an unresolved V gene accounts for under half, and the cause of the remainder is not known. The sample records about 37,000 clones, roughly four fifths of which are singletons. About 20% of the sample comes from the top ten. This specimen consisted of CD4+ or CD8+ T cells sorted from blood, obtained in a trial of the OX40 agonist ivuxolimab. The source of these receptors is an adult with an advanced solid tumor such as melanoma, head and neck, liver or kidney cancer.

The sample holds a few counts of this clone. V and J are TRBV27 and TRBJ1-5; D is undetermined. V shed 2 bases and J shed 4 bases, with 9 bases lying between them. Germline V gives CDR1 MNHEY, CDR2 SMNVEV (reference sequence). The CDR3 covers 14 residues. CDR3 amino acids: CASSLGVGNQPQHF. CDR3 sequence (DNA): TGTGCCAGCAGTTTAGGGGTGGGGAATCAGCCCCAGCATTTT.

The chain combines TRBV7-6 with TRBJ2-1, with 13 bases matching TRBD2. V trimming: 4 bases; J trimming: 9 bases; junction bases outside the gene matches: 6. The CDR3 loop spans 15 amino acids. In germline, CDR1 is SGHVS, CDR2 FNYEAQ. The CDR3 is CASSSWTSGSGEQFF. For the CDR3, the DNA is TGTGCCAGCAGCTCCTGGACTAGCGGGAGCGGTGAGCAGTTCTTC.

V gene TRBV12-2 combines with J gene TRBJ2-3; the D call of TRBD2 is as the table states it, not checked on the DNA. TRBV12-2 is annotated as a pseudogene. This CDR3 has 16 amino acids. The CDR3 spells CASRFRLAGSWVTQYF. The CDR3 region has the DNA TGTGCAAGTCGCTTCAGACTAGCGGGTTCATGGGTTACGCAGTATTTT.

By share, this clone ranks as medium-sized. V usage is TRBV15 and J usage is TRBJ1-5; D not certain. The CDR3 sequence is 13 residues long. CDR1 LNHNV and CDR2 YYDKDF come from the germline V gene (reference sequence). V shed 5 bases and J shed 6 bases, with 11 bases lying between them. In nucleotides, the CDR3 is TGTGCCACCAGCCCCCTCGGGAGTCAGCCCCAGCATTTT. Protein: CATSPLGSQPQHF.

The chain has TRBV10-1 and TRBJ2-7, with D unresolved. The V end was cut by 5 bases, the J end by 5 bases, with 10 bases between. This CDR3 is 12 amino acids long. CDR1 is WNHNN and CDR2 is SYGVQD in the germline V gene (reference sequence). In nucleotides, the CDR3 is TGCGCCAGCAGTACTGTGTGGGACGAGCAGTACTTC. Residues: CASSTVWDEQYF.

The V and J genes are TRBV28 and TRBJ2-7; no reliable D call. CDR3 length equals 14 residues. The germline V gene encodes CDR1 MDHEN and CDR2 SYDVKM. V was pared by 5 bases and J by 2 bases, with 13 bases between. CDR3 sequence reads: CASSPLDGPYEQYF. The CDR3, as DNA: TGTGCCAGCAGTCCCCTCGACGGGCCCTACGAGCAGTACTTC.

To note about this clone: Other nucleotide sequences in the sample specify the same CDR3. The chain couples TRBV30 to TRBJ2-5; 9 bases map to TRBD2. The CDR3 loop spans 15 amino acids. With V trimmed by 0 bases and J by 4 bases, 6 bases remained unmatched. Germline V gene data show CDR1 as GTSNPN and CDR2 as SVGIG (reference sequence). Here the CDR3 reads CAWSVIAGVGETQYF. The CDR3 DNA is TGTGCCTGGAGTGTTATAGCGGGGGTTGGAGAGACCCAGTACTTC. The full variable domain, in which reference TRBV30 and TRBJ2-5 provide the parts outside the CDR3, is SQTIHQWPATLVQPVGSPLSLECTVEGTSNPNLYWYRQAAGRGLQLLFYSVGIGQISSEVPQNLSASRPQDRQFILSSKKLLLSDSGFYLCAWSVIAGVGETQYFGPGTRLLVL.

This CDR3 is CASSLAGGVGSDTQYF. For the CDR3, the DNA is TGCGCCAGCAGCTTGGCGGGGGGGGTTGGGTCAGATACGCAGTATTTT. This chain joins TRBV5-1 and TRBJ2-3; 8 bases line up with TRBD2. In germline, CDR1 is SGHRS, CDR2 YFSETQ. Trimming removed 0 bases from V and 4 bases from J; junction bases left unmatched: 7. This CDR3 contains 16 residues. The full variable domain, rest sourced from reference TRBV5-1 and TRBJ2-3, is KAGVTQTPRYLIKTRGQQVTLSCSPISGHRSVSWYQQTPGQGLQFLFEYFSETQRNKGNFPGRFSGRQFSNSRSEMNVSTLELGDSALYLCASSLAGGVGSDTQYFGPGTRLTVL.

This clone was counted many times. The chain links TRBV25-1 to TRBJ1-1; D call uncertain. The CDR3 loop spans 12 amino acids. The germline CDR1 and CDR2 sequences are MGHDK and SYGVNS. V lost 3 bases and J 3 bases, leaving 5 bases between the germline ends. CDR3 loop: CASSDWDTEAFF. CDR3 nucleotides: TGTGCCAGCAGTGATTGGGACACTGAAGCTTTCTTT.

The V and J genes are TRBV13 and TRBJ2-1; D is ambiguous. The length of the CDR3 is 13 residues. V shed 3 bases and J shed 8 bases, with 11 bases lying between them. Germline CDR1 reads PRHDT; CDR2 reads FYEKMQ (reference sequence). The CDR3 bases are TGTGCCAGCAGCTTTTGGGGTGGAGATGAGCAGTTCTTC. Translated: CASSFWGGDEQFF.

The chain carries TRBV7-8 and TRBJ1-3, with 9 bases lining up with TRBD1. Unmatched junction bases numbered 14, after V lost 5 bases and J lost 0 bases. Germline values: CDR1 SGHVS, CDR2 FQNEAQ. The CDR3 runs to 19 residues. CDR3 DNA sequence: TGTGCCAGCAGCGTCGGGACAGGGAGTCTGGGTGGCTCTGGAAACACCATATATTTT. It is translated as CASSVGTGSLGGSGNTIYF.

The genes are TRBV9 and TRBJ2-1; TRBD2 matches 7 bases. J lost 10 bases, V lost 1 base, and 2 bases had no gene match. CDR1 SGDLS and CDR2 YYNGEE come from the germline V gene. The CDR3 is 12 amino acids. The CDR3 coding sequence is TGTGCCAGCAGCGTACCGCGGGAGGAGCAGTTCTTC. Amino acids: CASSVPREEQFF.

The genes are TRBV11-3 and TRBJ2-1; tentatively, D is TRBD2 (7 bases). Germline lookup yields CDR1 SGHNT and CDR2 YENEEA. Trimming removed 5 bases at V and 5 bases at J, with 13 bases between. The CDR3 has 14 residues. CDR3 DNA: TGTGCCAGCAGCCGCGGGGGCCAAAACAATGAGCAGTTCTTC. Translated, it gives CASSRGGQNNEQFF.

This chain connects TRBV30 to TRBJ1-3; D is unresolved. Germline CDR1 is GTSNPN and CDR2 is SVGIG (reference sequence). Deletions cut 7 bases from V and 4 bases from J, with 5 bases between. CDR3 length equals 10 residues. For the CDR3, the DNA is TGTGCCTTTCGGGGAAACACCATATATTTT. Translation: CAFRGNTIYF.

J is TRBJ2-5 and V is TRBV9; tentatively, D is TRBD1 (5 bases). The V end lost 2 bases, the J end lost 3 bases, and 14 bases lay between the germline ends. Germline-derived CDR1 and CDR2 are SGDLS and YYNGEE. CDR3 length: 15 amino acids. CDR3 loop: CASSVLMGREETQYF. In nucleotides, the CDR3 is TGTGCCAGCAGCGTTTTGATGGGCAGGGAAGAGACCCAGTACTTC.

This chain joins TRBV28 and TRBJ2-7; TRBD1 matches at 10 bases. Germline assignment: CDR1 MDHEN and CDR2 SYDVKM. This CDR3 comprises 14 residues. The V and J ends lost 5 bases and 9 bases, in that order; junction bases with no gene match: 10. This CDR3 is CASSVDRGLGVQYF. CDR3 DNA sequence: TGTGCCAGCAGTGTAGACAGGGGGCTAGGGGTGCAGTACTTC.

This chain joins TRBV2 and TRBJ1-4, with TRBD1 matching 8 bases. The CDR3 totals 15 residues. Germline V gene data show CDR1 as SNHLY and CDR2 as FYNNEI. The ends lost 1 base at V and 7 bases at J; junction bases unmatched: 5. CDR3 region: CASSEGVRGPEKLFF. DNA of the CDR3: TGTGCCAGCAGTGAAGGGGTCAGGGGGCCTGAAAAACTGTTTTTT.

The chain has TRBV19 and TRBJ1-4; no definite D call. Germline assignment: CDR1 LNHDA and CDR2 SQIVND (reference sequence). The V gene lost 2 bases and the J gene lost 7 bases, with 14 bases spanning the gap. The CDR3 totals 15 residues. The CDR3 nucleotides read TGTGCCAGTAGTATATGGCGCGCCCCGGGTGAAAAACTGTTTTTT. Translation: CASSIWRAPGEKLFF.

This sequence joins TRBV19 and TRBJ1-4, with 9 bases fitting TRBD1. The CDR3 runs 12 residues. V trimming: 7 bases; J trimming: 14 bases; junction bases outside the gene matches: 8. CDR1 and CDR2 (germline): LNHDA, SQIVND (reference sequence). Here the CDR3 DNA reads TGTGCCAGTATCGGGACAGGGAGGTACCTGTTTTTT. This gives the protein CASIGTGRYLFF.